The clone carrying this TCR beta chain was counted once. The antigen is not known. CDR1 and CDR2 from the germline V gene are SEHNR and FQNEAQ (reference sequence). The CDR3 spans 14 residues. V gave up 5 bases and J gave up 4 bases, with 15 bases separating them. The data stem from a study of OX40 agonist ivuxolimab in advanced cancers. The wider study: The mean age was roughly 60 years, ranging from about 20 to 79, with more than 70% of participants male. Participants could have had prior anti-PD-1, anti-PD-L1 or anti-CTLA-4 therapy, and less than 45% had some. Overall study findings and caveats: At 0.1 to 3.0 mg/kg, clonal expansion of CD4+ and CD8+ blood T cells had occurred by week 6. CD8+ T cells showed, on average, more clonal expansion than CD4+ cells.

Clones were read by immunoSEQ multiplex PCR, and TCRdb kept only the in-frame ones, dropping some. The sample yields over 55,000 clones, 88% seen once. The J gene is TRBJ2-7, the V gene TRBV7-9, with D tentatively TRBD1 (6 bases). This clonotype was obtained from an adult with an advanced solid tumor such as melanoma, head and neck, liver or kidney cancer. The source was CD4+ or CD8+ T cells sorted from blood, collected in a trial of the OX40 agonist ivuxolimab. CDR3 amino acids: CASSLRDNPYEQYF. The CDR3 DNA sequence: TGTGCCAGCAGCCTACGGGACAACCCGTACGAGCAGTACTTC.